This T cell receptor (beta chain) comes out of a study of cytomegalovirus exposure and HLA in healthy donors. General study findings and limits: Researchers counted some 150 TCR beta chains as cytomegalovirus-associated. Presence/absence results assume similar sequencing depth per donor, which may not hold.

About this clone itself: Its antigen is not identified.

Primers for the PCR totalled 60 Vbeta and 13 Jbeta. Sequencing was performed with immunoSEQ multiplex PCR; in TCRdb, only in-frame clones are kept and a portion is missing. The sample yields tens of thousands of clones, just under 80% seen once. The length of the CDR3 is 14 residues. The V call is TRBV21-1, the J call TRBJ2-5; the table assigns TRBD1, which was not confirmed against the DNA. TRBV21-1 is described as a pseudogene. Sequenced input: PBMCs. This TCR was recovered from a man aged 40-49 years in good health and CMV-seronegative. CDR3 region: CAKMTGYDQETQYF. The CDR3 DNA is TGTGCCAAGATGACAGGGTACGACCAAGAGACCCAGTACTTC.